This T cell receptor (beta chain) originates from a study of cytomegalovirus exposure and HLA in healthy donors. Whole-study results and caveats: Within a later analysis, the majority of CMV-associated TCR beta chains appeared HLA-restricted. Cytomegalovirus association was listed for 150 or so TCR beta chains.

Notes on this clone: Its matching antigen is unknown.

PCR amplification relied on 60 Vbeta primers (plus 13 Jbeta primers). As handled by the study authors: The count from a later analysis was 65 million to 90 million unique TCR beta chains, 9 million to 12 million of them shared. The method was immunoSEQ multiplex PCR; TCRdb's version includes in-frame clones alone and lacks a portion of them. D and trimming were read from the DNA, whereas the V and J calls and clone size are those reported in that table. The profile shows about 160,000 clones, 85% of them singletons. The length of the CDR3 is 18 residues. Per the germline V gene, CDR1 is LGHNA and CDR2 is YNFKEQ. V shed 0 bases and J 3 bases; nucleotides not matched to a gene: 6.

This clonotype was sampled from a boy aged 2 to 10 in good health and CMV-seronegative. The genes are TRBV4-2 and TRBJ2-1; 12 bases map to TRBD1. Material for sequencing was PBMCs. Here the CDR3 DNA reads TGTGCCAGCAGCCAAGAAGGGACAGGGGGCGGGGGCTACAATGAGCAGTTCTTC. It specifies CASSQEGTGGGGYNEQFF.